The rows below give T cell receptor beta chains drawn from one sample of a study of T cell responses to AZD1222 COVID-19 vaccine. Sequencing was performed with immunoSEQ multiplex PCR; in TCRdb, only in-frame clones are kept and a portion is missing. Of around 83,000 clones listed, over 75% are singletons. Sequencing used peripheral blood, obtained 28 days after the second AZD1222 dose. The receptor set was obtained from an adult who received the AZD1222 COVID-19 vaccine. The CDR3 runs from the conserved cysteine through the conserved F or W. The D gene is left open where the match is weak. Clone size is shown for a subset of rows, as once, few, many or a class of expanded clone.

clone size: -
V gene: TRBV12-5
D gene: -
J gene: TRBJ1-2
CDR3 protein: CASGFLGMLEGYTF
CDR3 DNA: TGTGCTAGTGGTTTTCTTGGGATGCTAGAAGGCTACACCTTC

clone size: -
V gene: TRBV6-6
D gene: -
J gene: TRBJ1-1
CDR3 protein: CASDLQGSETEAFF
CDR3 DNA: TGTGCCAGCGATCTACAGGGAAGTGAGACTGAAGCTTTCTTT

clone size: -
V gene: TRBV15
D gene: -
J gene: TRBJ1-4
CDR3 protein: CATSVGGWATNEKLFF
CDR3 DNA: TGTGCCACCAGCGTCGGGGGGTGGGCAACTAATGAAAAACTGTTTTTT

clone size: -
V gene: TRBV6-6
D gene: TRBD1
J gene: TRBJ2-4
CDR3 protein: CASRPPGGRINIQYF
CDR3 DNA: TGTGCCAGCAGGCCACCAGGGGGCAGGATAAACATTCAGTACTTC

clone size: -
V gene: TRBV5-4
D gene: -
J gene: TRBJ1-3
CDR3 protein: CASSSPPTSSGNTIYF
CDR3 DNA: TGTGCCAGCAGCTCTCCTCCAACAAGCTCTGGAAACACCATATATTTT

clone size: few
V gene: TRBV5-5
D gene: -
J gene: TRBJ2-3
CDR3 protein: CASSNLIGTDTQYF
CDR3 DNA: TGTGCCAGCAGTAATCTGATTGGGACGGATACGCAGTATTTT

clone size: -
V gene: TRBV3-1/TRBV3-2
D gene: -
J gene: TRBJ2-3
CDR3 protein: CASSRRGPDTQYF
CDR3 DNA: TGTGCCAGCAGCCGCCGGGGCCCAGATACGCAGTATTTT

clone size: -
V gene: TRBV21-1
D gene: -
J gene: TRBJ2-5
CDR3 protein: CASSKDPVRGKKTQYF
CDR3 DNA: TGTGCCAGCAGCAAAGATCCGGTCAGGGGGAAGAAGACCCAGTACTTC

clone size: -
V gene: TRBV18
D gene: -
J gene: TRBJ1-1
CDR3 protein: CASSPSDSVNTEAFF
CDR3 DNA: TGTGCCAGCTCACCTTCGGACAGTGTAAACACTGAAGCTTTCTTT

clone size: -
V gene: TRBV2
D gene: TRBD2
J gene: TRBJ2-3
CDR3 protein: CASRPSGGDTQYF
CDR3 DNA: TGTGCCAGCAGGCCTAGCGGGGGAGATACGCAGTATTTT

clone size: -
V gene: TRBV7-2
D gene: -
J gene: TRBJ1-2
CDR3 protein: CASSPRGGGMTNYGYTF
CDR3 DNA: TGTGCCAGCAGCCCCCGGGGGGGAGGAATGACTAACTATGGCTACACCTTC

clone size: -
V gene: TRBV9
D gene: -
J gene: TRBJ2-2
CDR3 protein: CASSVGWVLQHGELFF
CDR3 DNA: TGTGCCAGCAGCGTAGGCTGGGTTTTGCAGCACGGGGAGCTGTTTTTT

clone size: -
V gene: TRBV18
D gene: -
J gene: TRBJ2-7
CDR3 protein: CASSRYRESPYEQYF
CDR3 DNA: TGTGCCAGCTCACGGTACAGGGAATCTCCCTACGAGCAGTACTTC

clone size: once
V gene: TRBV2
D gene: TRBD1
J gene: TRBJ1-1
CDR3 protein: CASRLTGVNTEAFF
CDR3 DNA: TGTGCCAGCAGGTTGACAGGGGTGAACACTGAAGCTTTCTTT

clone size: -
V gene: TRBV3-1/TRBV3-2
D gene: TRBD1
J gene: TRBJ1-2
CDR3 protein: CASRHGQGAPGYTF
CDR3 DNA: TGTGCCAGCAGACACGGACAGGGGGCGCCTGGCTACACCTTC

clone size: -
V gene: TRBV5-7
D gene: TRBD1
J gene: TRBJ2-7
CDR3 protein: CASSSRQGPYEQYF
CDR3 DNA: TGTGCCAGCAGCTCCCGACAGGGTCCCTACGAGCAGTACTTC

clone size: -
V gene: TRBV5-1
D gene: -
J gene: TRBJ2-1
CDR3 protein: CASSFEGGPYEQFF
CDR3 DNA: TGCGCCAGCAGCTTTGAAGGGGGGCCATATGAGCAGTTCTTC

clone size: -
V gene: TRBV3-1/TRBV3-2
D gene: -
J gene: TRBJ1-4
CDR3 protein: CAGKGATNEKLFF
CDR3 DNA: TGTGCCGGCAAGGGCGCAACTAATGAAAAACTGTTTTTT

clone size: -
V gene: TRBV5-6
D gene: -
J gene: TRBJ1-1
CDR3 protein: CASSLLSEAFF
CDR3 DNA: TGTGCCAGCAGCTTGCTCTCTGAAGCTTTCTTT

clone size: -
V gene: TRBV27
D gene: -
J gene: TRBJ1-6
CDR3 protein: CASSFSPAYSPLHF
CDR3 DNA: TGTGCCAGCAGTTTTAGTCCGGCATATTCACCCCTCCACTTT

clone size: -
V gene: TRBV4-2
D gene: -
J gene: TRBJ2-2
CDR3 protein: CASSQDIPLTGELFF
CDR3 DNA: TGTGCCAGCAGCCAAGATATCCCCCTCACCGGGGAGCTGTTTTTT

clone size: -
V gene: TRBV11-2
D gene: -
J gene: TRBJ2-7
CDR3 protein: CASSLATRGTYEQYF
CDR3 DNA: TGTGCCAGCAGCTTAGCCACCAGGGGTACCTACGAGCAGTACTTC

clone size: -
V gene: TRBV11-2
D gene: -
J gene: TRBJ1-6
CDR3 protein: CASSLRGFNSPLHF
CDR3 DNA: TGTGCCAGCAGCTTACGTGGCTTTAATTCACCCCTCCACTTT

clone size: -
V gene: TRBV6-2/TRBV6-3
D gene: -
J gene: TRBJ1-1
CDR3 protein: CASSVQAASTEAFF
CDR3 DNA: TGTGCCAGCAGCGTCCAGGCCGCTAGCACTGAAGCTTTCTTT

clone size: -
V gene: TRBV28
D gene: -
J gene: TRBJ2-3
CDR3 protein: CASRLDFTDTQYF
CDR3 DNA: TGTGCCAGCAGGTTGGACTTCACAGATACGCAGTATTTT